A selection of T cell receptor beta chains follows, all from one sample in a study of long-term antiretroviral therapy in people with HIV. Produced via immunoSEQ multiplex PCR; TCRdb's table is partial and in-frame only. The sample lists some 11,000 clones, about 86% occurring once. The material sequenced was unsorted PBMCs, taken more than 7 years after starting antiretroviral therapy. Receptor source: a man between 45 and 60 years old with HIV. Both conserved end residues are part of each CDR3. D genes are given only for firm matches. Expanded clones get a size class; other rows say once, few or many, or leave the size out.

J | V | size | D | DNA | CDR3
TRBJ1-5 | TRBV5-8 | - | - | TGTGCCAGCAGCCCTGGGACGGCGGGACAGCCCCAGCATTTT | CASSPGTAGQPQHF
TRBJ2-7 | TRBV7-2 | - | TRBD1 | TGTGCCAGCAGCTTAGCCGGGACAGGGGGGACCTACGAGCAGTACTTC | CASSLAGTGGTYEQYF
TRBJ2-3 | TRBV11-1 | - | - | TGTGCCAGCAGCTCCCTGTTGCCGGATACGCAGTATTTT | CASSSLLPDTQYF
TRBJ1-5 | TRBV19 | - | - | TGTGCCAGTAGTATTGGGGAAAGCAATCAGCCCCAGCATTTT | CASSIGESNQPQHF
TRBJ2-2 | TRBV30 | - | - | TGTGCCTGGACCCCCGAGGGGGGGCTGAACGGGGAGCTGTTTTTT | CAWTPEGGLNGELFF
TRBJ1-2 | TRBV19 | - | - | TGTGCCAGTAGTCCCCCGGCACTTAACTATGGCTACACCTTC | CASSPPALNYGYTF
TRBJ2-7 | TRBV25-1 | once | - | TGTGCCAGCAGTGTCGACCGGTACGAGCAGTACTTC | CASSVDRYEQYF
TRBJ1-5 | TRBV12-1 | once | - | TGTGCCCGGAACGGGGACAGGGGAAGCAATCAGCCCCAGCATTTT | CARNGDRGSNQPQHF
TRBJ1-1 | TRBV9 | - | TRBD1 | TGTGCCAGCAGCGTAGGGGACAGCAACGCTGAAGCTTTCTTT | CASSVGDSNAEAFF
TRBJ1-1 | TRBV27 | - | - | TGTGCCAGCAGTTTTGGCGGGCCGGAGACTGAAGCTTTCTTT | CASSFGGPETEAFF
TRBJ2-2 | TRBV19 | - | - | TGTGCCAGTAGTAAAGAGCAGGTCGCAGGGGGGGAGCTGTTTTTT | CASSKEQVAGGELFF
TRBJ2-7 | TRBV30 | - | TRBD1 | TGTGCCTGGAGTCCTCTCGACAGGGTCTCCAACGAGCAGTACTTC | CAWSPLDRVSNEQYF
TRBJ2-7 | TRBV29-1 | - | TRBD1 | TGCAGCGTTGATCAAGGACAGGGGGGCTACGAGCAGTACTTC | CSVDQGQGGYEQYF
TRBJ1-2 | TRBV7-9 | - | - | TGTGCCAGCAGCCCTCCAGTGGGACAATTTAACTATGGCTACACCTTC | CASSPPVGQFNYGYTF
TRBJ2-7 | TRBV13 | - | - | TGTGCCAGCAGCGGTGATCGGGGTTTCTACGAGCAGTACTTC | CASSGDRGFYEQYF
TRBJ2-1 | TRBV27 | - | - | TGTGCCAGCAGTTTCGGGCCTAACAATGAGCAGTTCTTC | CASSFGPNNEQFF
TRBJ2-1 | TRBV19 | - | - | TGTGCCAGTAGTGTCGGACTGGACAATGAGCAGTTCTTC | CASSVGLDNEQFF
TRBJ2-7 | TRBV7-8 | - | - | TGTGCCAGCAGCTTAGGCGGGGACCAATCCTACGAGCAGTACTTC | CASSLGGDQSYEQYF
TRBJ2-2 | TRBV2 | - | - | TGTGCCAGCAGTGAACACAGGTCGAACACCGGGGAGCTGTTTTTT | CASSEHRSNTGELFF
TRBJ1-2 | TRBV9 | - | - | TGTGCCAGCAGCTCTTGGACCCAGGGGTCCTATGGCTACACCTTC | CASSSWTQGSYGYTF
TRBJ2-7 | TRBV19 | once | TRBD1 | TGTGCCAGCCGGGACAGGAGCTCCTACGAGCAGTACTTC | CASRDRSSYEQYF
TRBJ1-4 | TRBV27 | once | TRBD1 | TGTGCCAGCTTGGACAGGGCTAATGAAAAACTGTTTTTT | CASLDRANEKLFF
TRBJ1-4 | TRBV15 | - | - | TGTGCCACCAGCATAAACACAGCAACTAATGAAAAACTGTTTTTT | CATSINTATNEKLFF
TRBJ2-3 | TRBV29-1 | few | TRBD2 | TGCAGCGTTGGGCTAGCGGGGATCACAGATACGCAGTATTTT | CSVGLAGITDTQYF
TRBJ2-2 | TRBV9 | - | - | TGTGCCAGCAGCGTAGGTAATAGCGAAGGGACCGGGGAGCTGTTTTTT | CASSVGNSEGTGELFF
TRBJ1-1 | TRBV4-1 | - | - | TGCGCCAGCAGCCAAGTTCTGGGGGGGTACACTGAAGCTTTCTTT | CASSQVLGGYTEAFF
TRBJ2-7 | TRBV10-2 | - | - | TGCGCCAGCAGCCAGGACAGACACTACGAGCAGTACTTC | CASSQDRHYEQYF
TRBJ2-1 | TRBV5-1 | - | TRBD2 | TGCGCCAGCAGCGTTCTTAGCGGGGGGGCCGGCGATGAGCAGTTCTTC | CASSVLSGGAGDEQFF
TRBJ1-5 | TRBV27 | - | - | TGTGCCAGCAGTTTGGGCGGCAGCAATCAGCCCCAGCATTTT | CASSLGGSNQPQHF
TRBJ2-7 | TRBV30 | - | - | TGTGCCTGGAGTGTCTCGTACGAGCAGTACTTC | CAWSVSYEQYF
TRBJ1-1 | TRBV4-2 | - | - | TGTGCCAGCAGCCAAGTGGGCGGATACACTGAAGCTTTCTTT | CASSQVGGYTEAFF
TRBJ2-3 | TRBV11-1 | - | - | TGTGCCAGCAGCTCCGACGAGGATACGCAGTATTTT | CASSSDEDTQYF
TRBJ2-3 | TRBV27 | - | TRBD2 | TGTGCCAGCAGTTCACTAGCGGGGGGGCTTCATACGCAGTATTTT | CASSSLAGGLHTQYF
TRBJ2-7 | TRBV11-3 | few | - | TGTGCCAGCAGCCACCGGACTGGCGGTACCTACGAGCAGTACTTC | CASSHRTGGTYEQYF
TRBJ2-1 | TRBV27 | - | - | TGTGCCAGCAGTTTGAACGGGGCCCATGAGCAGTTCTTC | CASSLNGAHEQFF
TRBJ1-5 | TRBV7-8 | - | TRBD1 | TGTGCCAGCAACCCTAGACAGGGGAGCAATCAGCCCCAGCATTTT | CASNPRQGSNQPQHF
TRBJ2-7 | TRBV10-2 | - | - | TGCGCCAGCAGGGGACTGACCCTCTACGAGCAGTACTTC | CASRGLTLYEQYF
TRBJ2-7 | TRBV6-1 | - | TRBD2 | TGTGCCAGCAGTGACGAAGCGGGGGGCGGTCGGGAGCAGTACTTC | CASSDEAGGGREQYF
TRBJ1-1 | TRBV7-8 | - | - | TGTGCCAGCAGCTTAGCGCGAGGGGAACAGGGCGAAGCTTTCTTT | CASSLARGEQGEAFF
TRBJ2-2 | TRBV7-6 | - | - | TGTGCCAGCAGCTTACTCTCCTTCCGGGACACCCTGAACACCGGGGAGCTGTTTTTT | CASSLLSFRDTLNTGELFF
TRBJ2-2 | TRBV6-5 | - | - | TGTGCCAGCAGTTACTCCAACGGTGCCGGGGAGCTGTTTTTT | CASSYSNGAGELFF
TRBJ2-3 | TRBV2 | - | - | TGTGCCAGCAGTGAATGGCAGGTGCCAGATACGCAGTATTTT | CASSEWQVPDTQYF
TRBJ2-7 | TRBV7-9 | - | - | TGTGCCAGCAGCTTTCCAGGGGAGCCCTACGAGCAGTACTTC | CASSFPGEPYEQYF
TRBJ2-7 | TRBV7-8 | - | TRBD1 | TGTGCCAGCAGCCCAACCTCCGGGACAGGGACCGAGCAGTACTTC | CASSPTSGTGTEQYF
TRBJ1-1 | TRBV9 | - | - | TGTGCCAGCAGCGTAGGGTCGATCCCGAACACTGAAGCTTTCTTT | CASSVGSIPNTEAFF
TRBJ1-1 | TRBV27 | - | - | TGTGCCAGCAGTTTAACCGGGGTGGGGACTGAAGCTTTCTTT | CASSLTGVGTEAFF
TRBJ2-7 | TRBV5-1 | few | TRBD2 | TGCGCCAGCAGCTTGAGGACAGCTTTTCAGCTAGCGGGGGGCACCACCTACGAGCAGTACTTC | CASSLRTAFQLAGGTTYEQYF
TRBJ1-5 | TRBV6-1 | - | - | TGTGCCAGCAGGGTCCATCAGGGAGCCCAGCATTTT | CASRVHQGAQHF
TRBJ1-2 | TRBV30 | - | TRBD1 | TGTGCCTGGAGTCTTGGACAGGGCCACTATGGCTACACCTTC | CAWSLGQGHYGYTF
TRBJ1-2 | TRBV27 | - | - | TGTGCCAGCAGCCCAAAGGGGGTTAACTATGGCTACACCTTC | CASSPKGVNYGYTF
TRBJ1-1 | TRBV9 | once | - | TGTGCCAGCAGCGTAGCTGGGGTCGGAGGAACTGAAGCTTTCTTT | CASSVAGVGGTEAFF
TRBJ1-2 | TRBV6-5 | - | - | TGTGCCAGCAGTACTCCGGGACCCAGAGGGTATGGCTACACCTTC | CASSTPGPRGYGYTF
TRBJ1-5 | TRBV6-1 | - | - | TGTGCCAGCAAAGAGGACCACGGGAGCAATCAGCCCCAGCATTTT | CASKEDHGSNQPQHF
TRBJ2-7 | TRBV11-2 | - | - | TGTGCCAGCAGCTTAGCCCAGTCTTGGGAGCAGTACTTC | CASSLAQSWEQYF
TRBJ2-1 | TRBV19 | - | TRBD2 | TGTGCCAGTAGTATTTCTCTGGCGGGGAGGGGCAATGAGCAGTTCTTC | CASSISLAGRGNEQFF
TRBJ2-7 | TRBV5-6 | - | - | TGTGCCTCAACTGGCAGGAAAAACGAGCAGTACTTC | CASTGRKNEQYF
TRBJ2-7 | TRBV7-6 | once | TRBD1 | TGTGCCAGCAGCAGCGGACAGGGCTCCGAGCAGTACTTC | CASSSGQGSEQYF
TRBJ2-7 | TRBV29-1 | - | TRBD1 | TGCAGCGCCGCCGGGACAGCCAACTACGAGCAGTACTTC | CSAAGTANYEQYF
TRBJ1-5 | TRBV2 | - | - | TGTGCCAGCAGTGAAACTTGGTGGGGCAATCAGCCCCAGCATTTT | CASSETWWGNQPQHF
TRBJ1-1 | TRBV6-5 | - | - | TGTGCCAGCAGTTACTCGACAGCGAACACTGAAGCTTTCTTT | CASSYSTANTEAFF